The next 16 T cell receptor beta chains were all read from a single sample in a study of OX40 agonist ivuxolimab in advanced cancers. Using immunoSEQ multiplex PCR, the repertoire was profiled, and TCRdb retains in-frame clones only, with some absent. The sample records some 17,000 clones, more than 85% being singletons. This specimen was CD4+ or CD8+ T cells sorted from blood, taken in a trial of the OX40 agonist ivuxolimab. These receptor sequences come from an adult with an advanced solid tumor such as melanoma, head and neck, liver or kidney cancer.

The rearrangement uses TRBV19 and TRBJ1-6; 9 bases fit TRBD1. The CDR3 runs to 15 residues. Trimming cost V 8 bases and J 7 bases; bases outside gene matches: 9. CDR1 is LNHDA and CDR2 is SQIVND in the germline V gene (reference sequence). The CDR3 region is CASHEWTGVNSPLHF. The CDR3 DNA follows: TGTGCCAGTCATGAGTGGACAGGGGTGAATTCACCCCTCCACTTT.

This chain links TRBV27 with TRBJ1-2; TRBD1 is a possible D gene (5 bases). V was cut by 5 bases and J by 4 bases, with 17 bases left in between. The length of the CDR3 is 15 residues. The germline V gene has CDR1 MNHEY and CDR2 SMNVEV (reference sequence). The CDR3 is CASSPQAGNVYGYTF. The CDR3, as DNA: TGTGCCAGCAGTCCCCAGGCAGGGAACGTCTATGGCTACACCTTC.

The genes are TRBV4-1 and TRBJ2-1; D gene uncertain. This CDR3 is 12 amino acids long. Germline V gene sequence: CDR1 MGHRA, CDR2 YSYEKL. V lost 0 bases, J lost 6 bases, and 3 bases lay in between. The CDR3 nucleotides read TGCGCCAGCAGCCAAGATCCCAATGAGCAGTTCTTC. This codes for CASSQDPNEQFF.

J is TRBJ1-3 and V is TRBV9; D possibly corresponds to TRBD1 (5 bases). This CDR3 is built from 21 residues. Trimming cost V 4 bases and J 4 bases, with 33 bases left between them. CDR1 and CDR2 (germline): SGDLS, YYNGEE. The DNA for the CDR3 is TGTGCCAGCAGCACACAACAAGGTGTTTTGGGACGGCCCTCGTCCGGAAACACCATATATTTT. This encodes CASSTQQGVLGRPSSGNTIYF.

The rearrangement uses TRBV27 and TRBJ2-5; either TRBD1 or TRBD2 may supply D (7 bases each). The germline V gene encodes CDR1 MNHEY and CDR2 SMNVEV (reference sequence). The CDR3 extends over 15 amino acids. Trimming shortened V by 5 bases and J by 3 bases, and 16 bases separated the two germline ends. The CDR3: CASSDPQGREETQYF. DNA of the CDR3: TGTGCCAGCAGTGATCCACAGGGGAGGGAAGAGACCCAGTACTTC.

The chain links TRBV7-6 to TRBJ1-2, with TRBD1 matching 8 bases. CDR3 length equals 15 residues. Looked up from germline, CDR1 is SGHVS and CDR2 is FNYEAQ. V lost 4 bases to trimming and J lost 8 bases; unmatched junction nucleotides: 12. In DNA, the CDR3 is TGTGCCAGCAGCTCCGCAGGGGGCGCGATCGGGGGCTACACCTTC. Translation: CASSSAGGAIGGYTF.

This chain uses TRBV9 with TRBJ1-2; no firm D call. The V and J ends lost 5 bases and 0 bases respectively, with 14 bases between them. The CDR3 length is 15 residues. Germline-derived CDR1 and CDR2 are SGDLS and YYNGEE. The CDR3 region is CASRLLPQANYGYTF. The CDR3 region has the DNA TGTGCCAGCAGACTCCTACCCCAGGCTAACTATGGCTACACCTTC. Combining the CDR3 with reference TRBV9 and TRBJ1-2 gives the whole variable domain DSGVTQTPKHLITATGQRVTLRCSPRSGDLSVYWYQQSLDQGLQFLIQYYNGEERAKGNILERFSAQQFPDLHSELNLSSLELGDSALYFCASRLLPQANYGYTFGSGTRLTVV.

V usage is TRBV7-9 and J usage is TRBJ2-7; D call uncertain. Germline lookup yields CDR1 SEHNR and CDR2 FQNEAQ (reference sequence). V lost 5 bases and J 1 base, leaving 9 bases between the germline ends. The CDR3 contains 13 residues. CDR3 protein: CASSPPLSYEQYF. Here the CDR3 DNA reads TGTGCCAGCAGCCCCCCACTATCCTACGAGCAGTACTTC.

The chain links TRBV5-8 to TRBJ1-1; D is perhaps TRBD1 (5 bases). There are 13 residues in the CDR3. The V gene's germline CDR1 is SGHTS and CDR2 YDEGEE. V gave up 3 bases and J gave up 2 bases, with 8 bases separating them. The CDR3 here is CASSSRVNTEAFF. The CDR3 nucleotides read TGTGCCAGCAGCTCCAGGGTTAACACTGAAGCTTTCTTT.

The rearrangement links TRBV5-1 to TRBJ2-7; D call uncertain. Trimming cost V 2 bases and J 2 bases, with 2 bases left between them. The germline V gene has CDR1 SGHRS and CDR2 YFSETQ. The CDR3 runs 11 residues. CDR3 bases: TGCGCCAGCAGCTTAGCCTACGAGCAGTACTTC. The encoded protein is CASSLAYEQYF. Based on the CDR3 plus reference TRBV5-1 and TRBJ2-7, the full variable domain is KAGVTQTPRYLIKTRGQQVTLSCSPISGHRSVSWYQQTPGQGLQFLFEYFSETQRNKGNFPGRFSGRQFSNSRSEMNVSTLELGDSALYLCASSLAYEQYFGPGTRLTVT.

The chain couples TRBV7-6 to TRBJ2-1, with D tentatively TRBD2 (7 bases). The CDR3 totals 13 residues. Per the germline V gene, CDR1 is SGHVS and CDR2 is FNYEAQ. Trimming pared 0 bases from V and 9 bases from J, leaving 9 bases between. The CDR3 nucleotides are TGTGCCAGCAGCTTAGCAGGGGGGGGTGAGCAGTTCTTC. Its translation is CASSLAGGGEQFF.

This chain connects TRBV18 to TRBJ2-7; possibly TRBD1 for D (6 bases). The CDR3 consists of 16 residues. V was shortened by 6 bases and J by 0 bases, with 18 bases between the two germline ends. Germline CDR1 and CDR2: KGHSH and LQKENI. This CDR3 reads CASSVAPAGDSYEQYF. The CDR3 DNA follows: TGTGCCAGCTCCGTCGCCCCGGCAGGGGACTCCTACGAGCAGTACTTC.

The rearrangement uses TRBV6-4 and TRBJ2-7, with a tentative D call TRBD1 (5 bases). Germline V gene sequence: CDR1 MRHNA, CDR2 SNTAGT. The CDR3 runs to 15 residues. V was shortened by 4 bases and J by 0 bases, with 13 bases between the two germline ends. CDR3 region: CASSGRGHSSYEQYF. The CDR3 region has the DNA TGTGCCAGCAGTGGTAGGGGCCATAGCTCCTACGAGCAGTACTTC.

This chain links TRBV9 with TRBJ1-4; tentatively, D is TRBD1 (6 bases). The length of the CDR3 is 18 residues. Germline V gene data show CDR1 as SGDLS and CDR2 as YYNGEE. Trimming pared 4 bases from V and 0 bases from J, leaving 19 bases between. The CDR3 loop is CASSSRLKGGATNEKLFF. CDR3 sequence (DNA): TGTGCCAGCAGCTCGCGGTTGAAGGGGGGAGCAACTAATGAAAAACTGTTTTTT.

The V and J genes are TRBV9 and TRBJ1-2; D perhaps matches TRBD1 (6 bases). V was pared by 6 bases and J by 8 bases, with 20 bases between. Germline assignment: CDR1 SGDLS and CDR2 YYNGEE. This CDR3 contains 14 residues. CDR3 loop: CASTPGGGVEGYTF. The CDR3 bases are TGTGCCAGCACACCGGGGGGCGGGGTTGAGGGCTACACCTTC.

Regarding this clone: Other DNA variants within this sample encode the same CDR3. The rearrangement uses TRBV4-1 and TRBJ2-5; D assignment may be TRBD1 or TRBD2 (5 bases each). Deletions cut 0 bases from V and 2 bases from J, with 13 bases between. CDR3 length: 16 amino acids. Germline CDR1 reads MGHRA; CDR2 reads YSYEKL. The CDR3 DNA reads TGCGCCAGCAGCCAAGAGAAGGGGACCAAACAAGAGACCCAGTACTTC. Translated: CASSQEKGTKQETQYF.